The 10 T cell receptor beta chains below come from one sample, sequenced in a study of Ad26.COV2.S vaccination and SARS-CoV-2 variants. Profiling relied on immunoSEQ multiplex PCR, and the TCRdb table lists in-frame clones only, not all of them. The profile covers hundreds of thousands of clones, with roughly 87% appearing a single time and roughly 3.1% taken by the ten largest. Treatment given: about 20 received Ad26.COV2.S at low or high dose, single or two shots; about five received placebo; per-sample allocation not given. Day 63 after the first vaccine or placebo injection was the time point for sampling. Here the sequenced sample was peripheral blood, taken in a trial of Ad26.COV2.S vaccine versus placebo. The receptor set was obtained from a person between 18 and 60 years old who received the Ad26.COV2.S COVID-19 vaccine or a placebo.

The chain recombines TRBV29-1 with TRBJ1-2, with D tentatively TRBD1 (6 bases). CDR1 is SQVTM, CDR2 ANQGSEA, per germline. The CDR3 loop spans 12 amino acids. The V and J ends lost 4 bases and 8 bases respectively, with 14 bases between them. The CDR3 region is CSVGKGGNGYTF. CDR3 in DNA: TGCAGCGTTGGGAAGGGGGGAAACGGCTACACCTTC.

CDR3 in amino acids: CASSIPERREQYF. In nucleotides, the CDR3 is TGTGCCAGCAGTATACCTGAACGGCGCGAGCAGTACTTC. The chain has TRBV6-5 and TRBJ2-7; no clear D. This CDR3 is 13 amino acids long. The ends were cut back, 5 bases at V and 6 bases at J, with 14 bases in the middle. Germline V gene lookup returns CDR1 MNHEY and CDR2 SVGAGI.

This chain uses TRBV6-6 with TRBJ1-6; no clear D. This CDR3 contains 13 residues. With 3 bases removed from V and 6 bases from J, the gap between germline ends came to 6 bases. Germline V gene lookup returns CDR1 MNHNY and CDR2 SVGAGI (reference sequence). The CDR3 DNA reads TGTGCCAGCAGTTATGGTAGTAATTCACCCCTCCACTTT. Amino acid sequence: CASSYGSNSPLHF.

This rearrangement joins TRBV10-2 to TRBJ2-7; no definite D call. Germline CDR1 reads WSHSY; CDR2 reads SAAADI. V gave up 4 bases and J gave up 7 bases, with 8 bases separating them. The CDR3 runs to 11 residues. Here the CDR3 DNA reads TGCGCCAGCAGTGGAGGACCAGAGCAGTACTTC. As protein: CASSGGPEQYF.

This clone was seen a handful of times. The V gene is TRBV30, the J gene TRBJ2-4, with TRBD1 as a possible D gene (6 bases). The ends were cut back, 2 bases at V and 0 bases at J, with 17 bases in the middle. The CDR3 spans 17 residues. Germline CDR1 GTSNPN, CDR2 SVGIG (reference sequence). The CDR3 DNA follows: TGTGCCTGGAGTCTGGGGGCAGGATCCCTAGCCAAAAACATTCAGTACTTC. Its translation is CAWSLGAGSLAKNIQYF. The complete variable domain, with remaining parts taken from reference TRBV30 and TRBJ2-4, reads SQTIHQWPATLVQPVGSPLSLECTVEGTSNPNLYWYRQAAGRGLQLLFYSVGIGQISSEVPQNLSASRPQDRQFILSSKKLLLSDSGFYLCAWSLGAGSLAKNIQYFGAGTRLSVL.

This clone was seen only a few times. The CDR3 region is CASSFSGSYTGELFF. The CDR3 DNA reads as TGCGCCAGCAGCTTTTCGGGCAGTTACACCGGGGAGCTGTTTTTT. The chain couples TRBV5-1 to TRBJ2-2, with D unresolved. The CDR3 is made up of 15 amino acids. CDR1 is SGHRS, CDR2 YFSETQ, per germline. V lost 2 bases to trimming and J lost 3 bases, with 11 bases between them.

The gene calls are TRBV5-1 and TRBJ2-3; 12 bases map to TRBD1. Germline loops: CDR1 SGHRS, CDR2 YFSETQ. With 6 bases clipped from V and 6 bases from J, the junction kept 11 bases outside the gene matches. The CDR3 has 16 amino acids. As DNA, the CDR3 is TGCGCCAGCACCCCGGGGGACAGGGGGCTTGTGGATACGCAGTATTTT. It codes for CASTPGDRGLVDTQYF.

The chain has TRBV5-4 and TRBJ2-5, with 10 bases that match TRBD2. This CDR3 has 17 residues. Germline V gene lookup returns CDR1 SGHNT and CDR2 YYREEE (reference sequence). The ends lost 0 bases at V and 1 base at J; junction bases unmatched: 6. The CDR3 region has the DNA TGTGCCAGCAGCTTGGGTCGAACTAGCGGGACCCAAGAGACCCAGTACTTC. Protein sequence: CASSLGRTSGTQETQYF.

This clone was found once. The chain carries TRBV5-1 and TRBJ1-1; weak D call: TRBD1 (5 bases). The length of the CDR3 is 15 residues. Between the trimmed V and J ends, which lost 0 bases and 7 bases, there was a span of 16 bases. Germline assignment: CDR1 SGHRS and CDR2 YFSETQ. This chain's CDR3 is CASSLEGPSPLEAFF. For the CDR3, the DNA is TGCGCCAGCAGCTTGGAGGGACCCAGCCCCCTTGAAGCTTTCTTT.

The chain couples TRBV7-9 to TRBJ1-2; D unclear. Trimming took off 2 bases at V and 0 bases at J, with 7 bases between the two ends. This CDR3 has 14 amino acids. Germline CDR1 is SEHNR and CDR2 is FQNEAQ (reference sequence). In DNA, the CDR3 is TGTGCCAGCAGCTTAAGCGGAGCTAACTATGGCTACACCTTC. Translation gives CASSLSGANYGYTF. The variable domain in full, completed from reference TRBV7-9 and TRBJ1-2, reads DTGVSQNPRHKITKRGQNVTFRCDPISEHNRLYWYRQTLGQGPEFLTYFQNEAQLEKSRLLSDRFSAERPKGSFSTLEIQRTEQGDSAMYLCASSLSGANYGYTFGSGTRLTVV.